What follows are 11 T cell receptor beta chains derived from one specimen sequenced in a study of blood T cell repertoires in COVID-19. Sequencing was performed with immunoSEQ multiplex PCR; in TCRdb, only in-frame clones are kept and a portion is missing. The sample shows about 250,000 clones, approximately 88% of them seen only once. The sequencing input was PBMCs or T cells enriched from blood (not recorded which). Receptors originate from a woman between 35 and 50 years old who had been exposed to COVID-19.

The sample holds one count of this clone. The genes are TRBV28 and TRBJ1-2, with D perhaps TRBD1 (6 bases). V dropped 5 bases and J dropped 4 bases, with 23 bases sitting between them. The CDR3 length is 17 residues. Germline V gene lookup returns CDR1 MDHEN and CDR2 SYDVKM. CDR3 amino acids: CASSPPSQGRIFYGYTF. The CDR3 DNA sequence: TGTGCCAGCAGTCCACCATCACAGGGCAGGATCTTCTATGGCTACACCTTC.

The chain recombines TRBV29-1 with TRBJ1-4; D remains ambiguous. Germline V lookup: CDR1 SQVTM, CDR2 ANQGSEA. The CDR3 totals 13 residues. V lost 7 bases and J lost 0, with 9 bases in between. The CDR3 sequence: CSGRLSTNEKLFF. The CDR3 bases are TGCAGCGGAAGACTGTCAACTAATGAAAAACTGTTTTTT.

The count of this clone is one. The rearrangement uses TRBV9 and TRBJ1-6, with 8 bases identical to TRBD1. The CDR3 spans 15 residues. Germline CDR1 is SGDLS and CDR2 is YYNGEE. V was clipped by 4 bases and J by 9 bases; unmatched bases: 9. The CDR3 coding sequence is TGTGCCAGCAGCAAAACAGGGGGTTGGGGTTCACCCCTCCACTTT. Protein: CASSKTGGWGSPLHF. Looking up the rest from reference TRBV9 and TRBJ1-6 gives the full variable domain: DSGVTQTPKHLITATGQRVTLRCSPRSGDLSVYWYQQSLDQGLQFLIQYYNGEERAKGNILERFSAQQFPDLHSELNLSSLELGDSALYFCASSKTGGWGSPLHFGNGTRLTVT.

A remark on this clone: One junction end disagrees with the germline gene, perhaps due to a read error. The rearrangement joins TRBV5-1 to TRBJ2-5; D ambiguous. The CDR3 loop spans 13 amino acids. Germline assignment: CDR1 SGHRS and CDR2 YFSETQ. The DNA for the CDR3 is TGTGCCAGCAGCTCGATAACGGAGGAGACCCAGTACTTC. It codes for CASSSITEETQYF.

The V call is TRBV7-2, the J call TRBJ1-5; no reliable D call. This CDR3 spans 11 amino acids. Germline CDR1 is SGHTA and CDR2 is FQGNSA. V lost 6 bases and J lost 9, with 9 bases in between. For the CDR3, the DNA is TGTGCCAGCAGACTCGAGGGGCCCCAGCATTTT. It specifies CASRLEGPQHF.

This sequence joins TRBV27 and TRBJ1-5; D call uncertain. The length of the CDR3 is 13 residues. The germline gives CDR1 MNHEY, CDR2 SMNVEV (reference sequence). The ends were cut back, 5 bases at V and 2 bases at J, with 7 bases in the middle. DNA for the CDR3: TGTGCCAGCAGTCCCCGCGGCAATCAGCCCCAGCATTTT. Translated: CASSPRGNQPQHF.

The chain couples TRBV7-2 to TRBJ1-5; the match to TRBD1 covers 12 bases. This CDR3 contains 18 residues. V lost 5 bases to trimming and J lost 0 bases; unmatched junction nucleotides: 8. Germline V gene lookup returns CDR1 SGHTA and CDR2 FQGNSA. The DNA of the CDR3 is TGTGCCAGCAGCCTGCTGGGACAGGGGGCATATAGCAATCAGCCCCAGCATTTT. This gives the protein CASSLLGQGAYSNQPQHF.

The rearrangement uses TRBV11-3 and TRBJ2-7; D might be TRBD1 (7 bases). Trimming cost V 2 bases and J 4 bases, with 12 bases left between them. The germline CDR1 and CDR2 sequences are SGHNT and YENEEA. The CDR3 length is 14 residues. The CDR3 loop reads CASSLTAGGYEQYV. The DNA for the CDR3 is TGTGCCAGCAGCTTAACGGCAGGGGGGTACGAGCAGTACGTC.

The CDR3 region has the DNA TGTGCCAGCAGTAACCCGACTAGCTCCTACAATGAGCAGTTCTTC. Protein: CASSNPTSSYNEQFF. The chain employs TRBV7-3 and TRBJ2-1; D perhaps matches TRBD2 (6 bases). Per germline, CDR1 SGHTA and CDR2 FQGTGA. V lost 6 bases and J 0 bases, leaving 12 bases between the germline ends. The CDR3 contains 15 residues.

The gene calls are TRBV28 and TRBJ1-1; weak D call: TRBD1 (5 bases). The CDR3 runs 12 residues. The germline V gene encodes CDR1 MDHEN and CDR2 SYDVKM. Trimming removed 7 bases from V and 5 bases from J, with 11 bases in between. CDR3 in amino acids: CASTGGWTEAFF. The CDR3 nucleotides read TGTGCCAGCACGGGGGGATGGACTGAAGCTTTCTTT.

This chain uses TRBV19 with TRBJ2-1; 9 nucleotides agree with TRBD2. The CDR3 sequence is 14 residues long. Germline V lookup: CDR1 LNHDA, CDR2 SQIVND (reference sequence). The V gene end was trimmed by 6 bases and the J gene end by 8 bases; junction bases not matched to a gene: 8. As DNA, the CDR3 is TGTGCCAGTAGGGAGCGGGGGGTACAGGATGAGCAGTTCTTC. It yields the protein CASRERGVQDEQFF.